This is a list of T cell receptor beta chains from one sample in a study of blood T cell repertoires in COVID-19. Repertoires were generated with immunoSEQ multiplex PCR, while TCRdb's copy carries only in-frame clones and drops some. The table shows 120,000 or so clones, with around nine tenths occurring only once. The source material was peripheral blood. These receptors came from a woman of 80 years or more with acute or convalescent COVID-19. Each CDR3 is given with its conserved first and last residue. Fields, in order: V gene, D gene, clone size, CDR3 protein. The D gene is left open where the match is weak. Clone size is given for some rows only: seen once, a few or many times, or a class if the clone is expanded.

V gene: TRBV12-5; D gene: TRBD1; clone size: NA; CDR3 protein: CASGLGTGFTGELFF
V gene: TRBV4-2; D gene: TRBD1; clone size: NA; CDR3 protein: CASSHNAGGAGTGELFF
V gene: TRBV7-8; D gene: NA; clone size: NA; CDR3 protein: CASSLARTDYGYTF
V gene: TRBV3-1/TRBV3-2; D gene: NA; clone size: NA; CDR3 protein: CASSQGRGGNTEAFF
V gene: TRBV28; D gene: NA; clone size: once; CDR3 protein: CASSPRLIYTDTQYF
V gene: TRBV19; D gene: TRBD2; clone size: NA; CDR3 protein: CASSMAPGLPSYEQYF
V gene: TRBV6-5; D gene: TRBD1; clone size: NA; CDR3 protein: CASSYSRGQGAQYF
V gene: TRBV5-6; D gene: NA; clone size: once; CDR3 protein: CASSSLLATYNEQFF
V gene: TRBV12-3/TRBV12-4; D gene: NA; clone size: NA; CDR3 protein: CASSLLGAYKQYF
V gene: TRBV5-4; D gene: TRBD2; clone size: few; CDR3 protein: CASSLGTSGGIRYEQFF
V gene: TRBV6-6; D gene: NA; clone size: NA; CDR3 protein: CASSYTGQPQHF
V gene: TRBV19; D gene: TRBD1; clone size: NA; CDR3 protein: CASSLGTGEGRPQHF
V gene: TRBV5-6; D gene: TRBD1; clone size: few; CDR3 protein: CASSLKALGTGRNQPQHF
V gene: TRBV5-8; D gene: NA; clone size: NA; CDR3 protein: CASSLVHRFYSNQPQHF
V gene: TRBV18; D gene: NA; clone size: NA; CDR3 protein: CASSPTGRKGTEAFF
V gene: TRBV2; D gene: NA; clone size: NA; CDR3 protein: CASRRDYNQPQHF
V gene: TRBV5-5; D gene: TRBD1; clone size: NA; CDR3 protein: CASSLATGVQETQYF
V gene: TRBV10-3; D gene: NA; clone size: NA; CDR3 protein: CAISDAGRSTDTQYF
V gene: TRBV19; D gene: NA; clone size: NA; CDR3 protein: CASSMTTGSNQPQHF
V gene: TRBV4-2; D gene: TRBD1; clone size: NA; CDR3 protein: CASSLWRGQGTDSSYNSPLHF
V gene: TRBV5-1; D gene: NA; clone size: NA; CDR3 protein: CASSLDSRLGDTQYF
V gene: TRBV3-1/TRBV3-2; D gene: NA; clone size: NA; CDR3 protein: CASRPGGSTNEKLFF
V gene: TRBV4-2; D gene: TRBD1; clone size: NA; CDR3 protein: CASSQDGHRGEPQHF
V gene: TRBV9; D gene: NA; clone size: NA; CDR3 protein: CASSVGSLLNTEAFF
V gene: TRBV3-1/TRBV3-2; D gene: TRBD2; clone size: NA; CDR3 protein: CASSQRELKDTQYF
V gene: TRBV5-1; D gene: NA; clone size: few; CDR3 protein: CASSLATFEKLFF
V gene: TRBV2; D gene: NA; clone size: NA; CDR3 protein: CASRDRTGHAVQYF
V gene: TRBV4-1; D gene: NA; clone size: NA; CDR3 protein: CASSQSAGQTQYF
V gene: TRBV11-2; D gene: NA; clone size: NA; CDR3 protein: CASSSWSGTGELFF